Sequencing of this T cell receptor (beta chain) was carried out in a study of blood T cells in healthy people across ages. Study-wide points: Because donor CMV status was unknown, expanded clonotype changes were possibly confounded.

Alongside a J-beta primer mix, a sample-barcoded 5' primer served in a second PCR lasting about 7 to 12 cycles. With 12 random nucleotides, a template-switch adaptor tagged each individual cDNA molecule. TCRdb analysed the 5' RACE reads with MiXCR anew, one entry per CDR3 protein. The sample gives about a million distinct CDR3 sequences, around 54% of which show up once; about 22% is in the top ten. Investigators took 9.5 to 10 milliliters of peripheral blood from every donor. Samples each had at least 5.5 micrograms of total RNA extracted. CDR3 size: 14 residues. V was pared by 8 bases and J by 11 bases, with 24 bases between. CDR1 and CDR2 from the germline V gene are MNHEY and SVGAGI. Note on this clonotype: Antigen: not known.

Sequenced: blood. V and J are TRBV6-5 and TRBJ2-5, with a possible D match to TRBD1 (7 bases). This sequence originates from a woman in her fifties or sixties in good health. CDR3 protein: CASGPRTGPGEQYF. The DNA of the CDR3 is TGTGCCAGCGGGCCCCGGACAGGCCCGGGAGAGCAGTACTTC.